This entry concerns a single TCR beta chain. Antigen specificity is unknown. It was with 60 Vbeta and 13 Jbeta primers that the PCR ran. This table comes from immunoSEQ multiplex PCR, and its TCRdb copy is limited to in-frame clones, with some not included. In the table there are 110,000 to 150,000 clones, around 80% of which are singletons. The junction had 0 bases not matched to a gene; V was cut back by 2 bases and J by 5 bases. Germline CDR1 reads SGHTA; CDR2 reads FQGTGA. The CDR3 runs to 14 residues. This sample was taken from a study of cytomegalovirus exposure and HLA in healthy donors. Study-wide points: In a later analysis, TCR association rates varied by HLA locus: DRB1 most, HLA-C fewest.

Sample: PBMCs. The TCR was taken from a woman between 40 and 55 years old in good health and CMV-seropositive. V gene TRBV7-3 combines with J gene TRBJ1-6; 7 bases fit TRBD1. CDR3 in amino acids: CASSLGTDNSPLHF. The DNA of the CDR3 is TGTGCCAGCAGCTTAGGGACAGATAATTCACCCCTCCACTTT.